This is a list of T cell receptor beta chains from one sample in a study of blood T cell repertoires in COVID-19. The protocol was immunoSEQ multiplex PCR, while the TCRdb copy is restricted to in-frame clones and leaves out a portion. The sample carries approximately 150,000 clones, 75% to 90% recorded once. Sequencing used peripheral blood. The receptors here all came from a man in his 70s with acute or convalescent COVID-19. Each CDR3 is given with its conserved first and last residue. D genes are given only for firm matches. Clone size is stated in some rows and not others, as once, few, many or a class when expanded.

>TRBJ2-1|-|TRBV4-1|TRBD2
TGCGCCAGCAGCCAATCGGCGCTAGCGGGGAATGGATTCTATGAGCAGTTCTTC
CASSQSALAGNGFYEQFF
>TRBJ2-7|-|TRBV2|TRBD2
TGTGCCAGCGAGTGGGGGGGACGGGGGTTCCCCTACGAGCAGTACTTC
CASEWGGRGFPYEQYF
>TRBJ2-7|-|TRBV30|-
TGTGCCTGGAGTGGAGGGGGATACGAGCAGTACTTC
CAWSGGGYEQYF
>TRBJ2-5|-|TRBV27|TRBD1
TGTGCCAGCAGTTCACGGACAGGCTCCTTAGAGACCCAGTACTTC
CASSSRTGSLETQYF
>TRBJ2-7|once|TRBV2|TRBD1
TGTGCCAGCTCCCAGGCGAGAGGGGGCGGTTACGAGCAGTACTTC
CASSQARGGGYEQYF
>TRBJ2-5|once|TRBV9|-
TGTGCCAGCAGCCTTAACCAAGAGACCCAGTACTTC
CASSLNQETQYF
>TRBJ2-7|-|TRBV28|TRBD1
TGTGCCAGCAGCAAATACAGGGGCTACGAGCAGTACTTC
CASSKYRGYEQYF
>TRBJ1-5|-|TRBV6-1|-
TGTGCCAGCAGTGAAGCGTTAAATATAGGGACAAGTAGCAATCAGCCCCAGCATTTT
CASSEALNIGTSSNQPQHF
>TRBJ1-2|-|TRBV3-1/TRBV3-2|-
TGTGCCAGCAGCCAGGTGACAGTGTCGGGCTACACCTTC
CASSQVTVSGYTF
>TRBJ1-6|-|TRBV28|-
TGTGCCAGTACCAGGGATTTCATCTCACCCCTCCACTTT
CASTRDFISPLHF
>TRBJ2-3|-|TRBV28|-
TGTGCCAGCAGAGGGTTCGAGCGGTCTAGCACAGATACGCAGTATTTT
CASRGFERSSTDTQYF
>TRBJ2-5|-|TRBV9|TRBD1
TGTGCCAGCAGCCGGGACAGGGGCGGATCCCAAGAGACCCAGTACTTC
CASSRDRGGSQETQYF
>TRBJ2-7|-|TRBV5-8|TRBD2
TGTGCCAGCAGCTGGACTAGCGGGCCTTCCTACGAGCAGTACTTC
CASSWTSGPSYEQYF
>TRBJ2-5|-|TRBV7-3|TRBD2
TGTGCCAGCAGCGACCTAGCGGGAGGAGGAGCAGAGACCCAGTACTTC
CASSDLAGGGAETQYF
>TRBJ1-5|-|TRBV28|-
TGTGCCTCCGCAAGGTGGGACTATAGCAATCAGCCCCAGCATTTT
CASARWDYSNQPQHF
>TRBJ2-2|-|TRBV5-4|TRBD2
TGTGCCAGCAGCTTTAGGGCGGGGGGCACCGGGGAGCTGTTTTTT
CASSFRAGGTGELFF